This section outlines one T cell receptor beta chain sequence together with its context. In the original workflow: Nucleated cell counts were estimated from reference gene primer amplification. Assay used: immunoSEQ multiplex PCR; TCRdb lists only in-frame clones, some missing. The V and J calls and clone size come from that table; D and trimming were worked out from the DNA. The table includes approximately 35,000 clones, 65% to 90% detected once. This sample is part of a study of blood T cell repertoires in COVID-19. The wider study: COVID-19 samples collected from the United States, Italy and Spain covered acute and convalescent phases. T cells, B-cell-depleted T cells, or PBMCs supplied cDNA or gDNA.

The CDR3 runs 14 residues. V was cut by 0 bases and J by 2 bases, with 7 bases left in between. Germline V gene data show CDR1 as SGDLS and CDR2 as YYNGEE. The chain combines TRBV9 with TRBJ2-3; D not resolved. This TCR was recovered from a man aged 60-69 years with active COVID-19. Source material: peripheral blood. In DNA, the CDR3 is TGTGCCAGCAGCGTAGGCTACCACACAGATACGCAGTATTTT. This sequence encodes CASSVGYHTDTQYF.